This T cell receptor beta chain was identified during a study of blood T cells in healthy people across ages. The use of a sample-barcoded 5' primer and a J-beta primer mix characterized a second PCR of roughly 6 to 12 cycles. One entry per CDR3 protein, called by TCRdb with MiXCR from the 5' RACE reads. The sample records more than 650,000 distinct CDR3 sequences, around 25% being singletons. Looked up from germline, CDR1 is MNHNS and CDR2 is SASEGT. CDR3 length equals 18 residues. The V segment lost 4 bases and the J segment 3 bases; nucleotides outside the gene matches: 11. There were healthy Caucasian individuals from Russia, aged roughly 6 to 95, serving as donors. The data also belong to a second study, concerning T cells of mothers and their children.

What was sequenced was blood. V and J are TRBV6-1 and TRBJ2-6; TRBD1 agrees at 8 bases. The sequence was collected from a boy aged 5-17 years in good health. This CDR3 reads CASSARDRPLRGANVLTF. For the CDR3, the DNA is TGTGCCAGCAGTGCAAGGGACAGGCCTCTACGTGGGGCCAACGTCCTGACTTTC.